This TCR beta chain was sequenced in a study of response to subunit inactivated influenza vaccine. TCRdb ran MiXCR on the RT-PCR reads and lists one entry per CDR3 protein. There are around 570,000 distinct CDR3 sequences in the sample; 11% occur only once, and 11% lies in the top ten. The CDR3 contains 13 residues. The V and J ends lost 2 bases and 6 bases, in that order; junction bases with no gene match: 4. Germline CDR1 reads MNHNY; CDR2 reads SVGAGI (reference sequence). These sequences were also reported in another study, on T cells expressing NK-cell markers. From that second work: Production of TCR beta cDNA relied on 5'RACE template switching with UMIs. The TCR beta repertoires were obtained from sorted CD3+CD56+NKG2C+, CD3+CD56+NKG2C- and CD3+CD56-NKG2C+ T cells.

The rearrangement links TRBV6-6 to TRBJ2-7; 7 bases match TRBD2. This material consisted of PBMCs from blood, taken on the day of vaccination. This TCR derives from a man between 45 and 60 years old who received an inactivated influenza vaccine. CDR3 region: CASSYAREGEQYF. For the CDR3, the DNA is TGTGCCAGCAGTTACGCGAGGGAGGGCGAGCAGTACTTC.